Presented here are 10 T cell receptor beta chains from one specimen sequenced in a study of blood T cell repertoires in COVID-19. Profiled with immunoSEQ multiplex PCR; TCRdb holds only in-frame clones, not every one. The repertoire holds roughly 260,000 clones, with approximately 90% as singletons. The specimen was peripheral blood. The source of these receptors is a woman between 50 and 59 years old who had recovered from COVID-19.

This chain links TRBV27 with TRBJ2-7, with 8 bases aligning to TRBD1. The CDR3 consists of 14 residues. After removal of 3 bases from V and 5 bases from J, the junction contained 6 bases not matched to a gene. Germline V gives CDR1 MNHEY, CDR2 SMNVEV (reference sequence). The CDR3 protein is CASSFQGAVNEQYF. CDR3 bases: TGTGCCAGCAGTTTCCAGGGGGCGGTCAACGAGCAGTACTTC.

This chain uses TRBV6-2 or TRBV6-3 with TRBJ1-6, with no clear D. Germline V gene sequence: CDR1 MNHEY, CDR2 SVGEGT. The CDR3 sequence is 12 residues long. Trimming shortened V by 4 bases and J by 10 bases, and 8 bases separated the two germline ends. CDR3 nucleotides: TGTGCCAGCAGTTTCGGGAGGTCACCCCTCCACTTT. Translating gives CASSFGRSPLHF.

This chain connects TRBV2 to TRBJ1-2; D remains ambiguous. The CDR3 loop spans 13 amino acids. V was clipped by 4 bases and J by 8 bases, with 14 bases between them. Germline CDR1 is SNHLY and CDR2 is FYNNEI. The CDR3 reads CASSAMRREGYTF. The CDR3 region has the DNA TGTGCCAGCAGTGCTATGAGAAGGGAGGGCTACACCTTC.

V and J are TRBV7-9 and TRBJ2-7, with 11 bases fitting TRBD1. The V and J ends lost 5 bases and 2 bases, in that order; junction bases with no gene match: 11. The CDR3 is 17 amino acids. Germline loops: CDR1 SEHNR, CDR2 FQNEAQ (reference sequence). In nucleotides, the CDR3 is TGTGCCAGCAGCCCGGGGACAGGGGGGTCGGTGACCTACGAGCAGTACTTC. This gives the protein CASSPGTGGSVTYEQYF.

This chain joins TRBV7-2 and TRBJ2-1, with D maybe TRBD2 (5 bases). The germline V gene encodes CDR1 SGHTA and CDR2 FQGNSA. V was trimmed by 6 bases and J by 9 bases, leaving 15 bases between them. CDR3 length: 13 amino acids. The CDR3 spells CASSPILGSEQFF. DNA of the CDR3: TGTGCCAGCAGTCCGATTTTAGGGAGTGAGCAGTTCTTC.

The V and J genes are TRBV10-3 and TRBJ1-6, with 8 bases fitting TRBD1. The junction had 3 bases not matched to a gene; V was cut back by 4 bases and J by 1 base. This CDR3 has 16 amino acids. Germline values: CDR1 ENHRY, CDR2 SYGVKD. The DNA for the CDR3 is TGTGCCATCAGTGGGACAGGGTCGTCCTATAATTCACCCCTCCACTTT. It codes for CAISGTGSSYNSPLHF.

The J gene is TRBJ2-5, the V gene TRBV6-5, with 7 positions matching TRBD1. CDR3 size: 15 residues. V dropped 0 bases and J dropped 5; count of bases not matched to a gene: 6. Germline CDR1 and CDR2: MNHEY and SVGAGI. CDR3 bases: TGTGCCAGCAGTTACTCTAACAGGGGAATGGAGACCCAGTACTTC. This gives the protein CASSYSNRGMETQYF.

The J gene is TRBJ2-7, the V gene TRBV2; D is perhaps TRBD1 (6 bases). The germline V gene encodes CDR1 SNHLY and CDR2 FYNNEI. The length of the CDR3 is 13 residues. Trimming removed 2 bases from V and 6 bases from J, with 11 bases in between. This CDR3 reads CASSEQGLTEQYF. The DNA of the CDR3 is TGTGCCAGCAGTGAACAGGGGTTAACCGAGCAGTACTTC.

In this sample, this clone turned up once. This rearrangement joins TRBV7-9 to TRBJ2-3, with TRBD1 as a possible D gene (6 bases). The CDR3 is made up of 14 amino acids. The V gene lost 4 bases and the J gene lost 2 bases, with 10 bases spanning the gap. Looked up from germline, CDR1 is SEHNR and CDR2 is FQNEAQ (reference sequence). The CDR3 loop reads CASSSWTDTDTQYF. CDR3 sequence (DNA): TGTGCCAGCAGCTCTTGGACAGACACAGATACGCAGTATTTT.

J is TRBJ2-5 and V is TRBV7-9; no clear D gene. CDR1 and CDR2 (germline): SEHNR, FQNEAQ (reference sequence). The CDR3 length is 13 residues. V lost 5 bases, J lost 4 bases, and 11 bases lay in between. Written as DNA, the CDR3 is TGTGCCAGCAGCCCCATCCTGAGAGAGACCCAGTACTTC. Residues: CASSPILRETQYF.